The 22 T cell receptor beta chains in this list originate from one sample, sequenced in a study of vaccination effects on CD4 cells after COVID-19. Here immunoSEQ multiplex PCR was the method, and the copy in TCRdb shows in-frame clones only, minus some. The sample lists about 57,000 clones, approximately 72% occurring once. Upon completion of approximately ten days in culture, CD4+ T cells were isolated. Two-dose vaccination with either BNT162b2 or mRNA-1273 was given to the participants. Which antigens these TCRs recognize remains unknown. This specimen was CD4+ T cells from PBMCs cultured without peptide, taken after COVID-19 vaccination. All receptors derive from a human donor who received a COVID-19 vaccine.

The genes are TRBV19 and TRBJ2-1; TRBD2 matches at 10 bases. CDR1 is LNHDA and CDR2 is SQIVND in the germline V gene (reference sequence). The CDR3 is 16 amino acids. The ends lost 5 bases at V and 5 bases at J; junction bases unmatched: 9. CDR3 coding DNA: TGTGCCAGTAGTTTTGGACTAGCGGTTCTTCACAATGAGCAGTTCTTC. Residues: CASSFGLAVLHNEQFF.

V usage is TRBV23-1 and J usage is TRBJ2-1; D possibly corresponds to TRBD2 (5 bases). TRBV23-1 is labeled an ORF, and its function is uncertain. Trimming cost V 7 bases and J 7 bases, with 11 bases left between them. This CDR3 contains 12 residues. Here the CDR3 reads CASIRRGNEQFF. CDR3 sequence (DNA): TGCGCCAGCATTCGCCGGGGAAATGAGCAGTTCTTC.

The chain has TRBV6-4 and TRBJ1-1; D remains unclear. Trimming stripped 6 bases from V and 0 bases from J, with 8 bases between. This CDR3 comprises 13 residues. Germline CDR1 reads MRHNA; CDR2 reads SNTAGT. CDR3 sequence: CASSQTLNTEAFF. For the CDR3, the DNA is TGTGCCAGCAGCCAGACATTGAACACTGAAGCTTTCTTT.

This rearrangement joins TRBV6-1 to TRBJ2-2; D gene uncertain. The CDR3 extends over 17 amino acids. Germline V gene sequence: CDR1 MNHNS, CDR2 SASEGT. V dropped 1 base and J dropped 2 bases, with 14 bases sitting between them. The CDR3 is CASSEVPPLDNTGELFF. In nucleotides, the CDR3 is TGTGCCAGCAGTGAAGTCCCCCCCCTTGATAACACCGGGGAGCTGTTTTTT.

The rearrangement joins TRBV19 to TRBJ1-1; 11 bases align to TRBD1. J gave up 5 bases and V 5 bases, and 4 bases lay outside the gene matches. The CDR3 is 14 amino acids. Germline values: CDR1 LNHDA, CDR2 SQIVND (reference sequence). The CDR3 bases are TGTGCCAGTAGTTCCCGGGACAGGGGGACTGAAGCTTTCTTT. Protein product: CASSSRDRGTEAFF.

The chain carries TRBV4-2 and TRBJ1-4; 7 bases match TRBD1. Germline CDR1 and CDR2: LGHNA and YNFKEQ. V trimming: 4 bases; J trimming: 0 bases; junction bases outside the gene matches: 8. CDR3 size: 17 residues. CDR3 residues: CASSLHWGQSTNEKLFF. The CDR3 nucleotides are TGTGCCAGCAGCCTACACTGGGGACAGTCAACTAATGAAAAACTGTTTTTT.

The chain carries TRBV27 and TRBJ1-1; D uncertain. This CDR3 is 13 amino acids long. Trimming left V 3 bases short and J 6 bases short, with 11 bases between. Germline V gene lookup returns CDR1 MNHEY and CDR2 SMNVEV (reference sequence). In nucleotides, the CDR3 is TGTGCCAGCAGTTTCCCCCGGTCCTCTGAAGCTTTCTTT. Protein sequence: CASSFPRSSEAFF.

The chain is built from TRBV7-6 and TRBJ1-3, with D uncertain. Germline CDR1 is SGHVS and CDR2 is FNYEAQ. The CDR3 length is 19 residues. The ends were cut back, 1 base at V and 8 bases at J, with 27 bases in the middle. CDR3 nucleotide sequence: TGTGCCAGCAGCTTAGAGTCTTCCGGGCAGCCCGGGGAAGGAGACACCATATATTTT. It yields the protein CASSLESSGQPGEGDTIYF.

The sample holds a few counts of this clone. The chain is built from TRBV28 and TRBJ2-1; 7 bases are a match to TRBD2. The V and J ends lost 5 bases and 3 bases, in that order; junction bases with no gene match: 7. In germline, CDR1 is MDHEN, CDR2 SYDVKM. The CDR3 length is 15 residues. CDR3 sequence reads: CASSAQSGIYNEQFF. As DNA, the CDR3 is TGTGCCAGCAGTGCCCAAAGCGGGATCTACAATGAGCAGTTCTTC.

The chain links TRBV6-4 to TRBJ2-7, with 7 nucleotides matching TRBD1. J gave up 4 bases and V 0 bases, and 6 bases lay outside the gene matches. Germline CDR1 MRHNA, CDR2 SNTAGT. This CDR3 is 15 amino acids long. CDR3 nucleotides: TGTGCCAGCAGTGACTCGAGACAGGGACCTTACGAGCAGTACTTC. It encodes CASSDSRQGPYEQYF.

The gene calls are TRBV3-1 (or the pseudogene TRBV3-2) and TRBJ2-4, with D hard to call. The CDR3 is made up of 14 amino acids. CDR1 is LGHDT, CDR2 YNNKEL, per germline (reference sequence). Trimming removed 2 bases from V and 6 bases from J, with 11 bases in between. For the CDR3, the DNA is TGTGCCAGCAGCCAACGGGCCCTAGGAAACATTCAGTACTTC. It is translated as CASSQRALGNIQYF.

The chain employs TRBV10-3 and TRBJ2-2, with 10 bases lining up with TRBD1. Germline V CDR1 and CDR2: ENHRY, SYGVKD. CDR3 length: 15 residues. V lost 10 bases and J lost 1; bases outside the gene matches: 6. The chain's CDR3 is CATGGDRGNTGELFF. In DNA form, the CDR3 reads TGTGCCACCGGGGGGGACAGGGGGAACACCGGGGAGCTGTTTTTT.

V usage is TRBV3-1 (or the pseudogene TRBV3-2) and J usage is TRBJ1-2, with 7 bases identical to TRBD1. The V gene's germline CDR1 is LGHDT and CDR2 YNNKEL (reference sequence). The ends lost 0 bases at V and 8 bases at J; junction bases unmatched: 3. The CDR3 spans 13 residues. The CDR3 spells CASSQETGRGYTF. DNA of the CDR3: TGTGCCAGCAGCCAAGAGACAGGGAGAGGCTACACCTTC.

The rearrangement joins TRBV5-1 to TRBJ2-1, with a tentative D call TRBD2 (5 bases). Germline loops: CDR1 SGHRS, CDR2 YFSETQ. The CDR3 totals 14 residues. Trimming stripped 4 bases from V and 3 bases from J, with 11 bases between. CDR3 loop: CASSPGLVYNEQFF. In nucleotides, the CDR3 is TGCGCCAGCAGCCCGGGGTTGGTCTACAATGAGCAGTTCTTC.

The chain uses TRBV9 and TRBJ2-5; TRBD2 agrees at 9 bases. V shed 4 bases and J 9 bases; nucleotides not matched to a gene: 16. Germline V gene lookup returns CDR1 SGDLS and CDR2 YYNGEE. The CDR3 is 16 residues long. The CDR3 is CASSPAGVLAGGAQYF. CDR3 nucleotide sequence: TGTGCCAGCAGCCCAGCGGGAGTCCTGGCGGGAGGGGCCCAGTACTTC.

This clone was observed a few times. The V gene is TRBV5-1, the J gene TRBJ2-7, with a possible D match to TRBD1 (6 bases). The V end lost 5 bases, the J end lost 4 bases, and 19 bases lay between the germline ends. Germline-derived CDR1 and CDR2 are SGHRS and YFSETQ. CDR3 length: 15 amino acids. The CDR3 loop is CASSPLGGGLYEQYF. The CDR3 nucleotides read TGCGCCAGCAGTCCCCTTGGGGGCGGGCTTTACGAGCAGTACTTC.

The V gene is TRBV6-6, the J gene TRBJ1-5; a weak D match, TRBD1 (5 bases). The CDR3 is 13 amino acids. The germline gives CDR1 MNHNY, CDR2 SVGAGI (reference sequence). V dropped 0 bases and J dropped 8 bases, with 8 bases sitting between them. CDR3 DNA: TGTGCCAGCAGTTACTCGTTAGGGGAGCCCCAGCATTTT. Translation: CASSYSLGEPQHF.

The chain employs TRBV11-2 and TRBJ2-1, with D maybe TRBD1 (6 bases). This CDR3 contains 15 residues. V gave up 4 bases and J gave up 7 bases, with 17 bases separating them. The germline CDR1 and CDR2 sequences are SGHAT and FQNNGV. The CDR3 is CASSSPIRGLNEQFF. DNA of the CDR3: TGTGCCAGCAGCTCACCAATCAGGGGATTAAATGAGCAGTTCTTC.

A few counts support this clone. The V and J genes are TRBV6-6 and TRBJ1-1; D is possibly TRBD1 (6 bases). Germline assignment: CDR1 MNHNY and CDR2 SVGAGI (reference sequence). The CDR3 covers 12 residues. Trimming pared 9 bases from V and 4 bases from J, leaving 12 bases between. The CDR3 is CASGQYGTEAFF. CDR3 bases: TGTGCCAGTGGACAGTACGGCACTGAAGCTTTCTTT.

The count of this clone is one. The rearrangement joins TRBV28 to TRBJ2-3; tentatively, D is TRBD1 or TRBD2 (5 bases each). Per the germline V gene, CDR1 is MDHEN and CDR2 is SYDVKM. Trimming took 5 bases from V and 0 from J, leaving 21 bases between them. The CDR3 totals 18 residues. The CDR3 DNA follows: TGTGCCAGCAGTCGTAGTCTAATGAGGGGCATTAGCACAGATACGCAGTATTTT. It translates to CASSRSLMRGISTDTQYF.

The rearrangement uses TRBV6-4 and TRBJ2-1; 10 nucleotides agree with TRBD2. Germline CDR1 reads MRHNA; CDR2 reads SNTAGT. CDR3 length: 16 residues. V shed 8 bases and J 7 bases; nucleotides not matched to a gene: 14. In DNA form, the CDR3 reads TGTGCCAGCTCAGTGACCCGGGCTAGCGGGGGTAATGAGCAGTTCTTC. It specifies CASSVTRASGGNEQFF.

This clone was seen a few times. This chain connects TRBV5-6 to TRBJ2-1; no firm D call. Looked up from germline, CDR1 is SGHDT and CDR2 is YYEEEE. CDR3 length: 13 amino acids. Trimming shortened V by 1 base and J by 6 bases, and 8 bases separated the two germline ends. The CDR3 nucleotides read TGTGCCAGCAGCTTGTCACTCCTCAATGAGCAGTTCTTC. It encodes CASSLSLLNEQFF.